This TCR beta chain was retrieved from a study of T-cell memory formation after mild COVID-19. About the study: Largely donor-specific TCR clusters were found. Whole-study findings and limits: Clonal second-wave expansions that peaked on day 37 had unconfirmed SARS-CoV-2 specificity. While clones contracting from day 15 to 85 were balanced between CD4 and CD8, later expanders leaned CD4+. The appearance of some responding clones in pre-infection memory suggested that cross-reactive memory joined.

Trimming removed 4 bases at V and 4 bases at J, with 10 bases between. This CDR3 has 12 amino acids. Germline-derived CDR1 and CDR2 are SQVTM and ANQGSEA. This clonotype was counted between two and nine times. What it binds is not known. A single record per CDR3 protein comes from TCRdb applying MiXCR to the 5' RACE reads. The sample comprises some 160,000 distinct CDR3 sequences, over 10% of which are singletons, and approximately 3.5% rests with the top ten. This rearrangement joins TRBV29-1 to TRBJ1-2, with D perhaps TRBD1 (5 bases). Sequencing input: PBMCs or a T cell subset sorted from them (not recorded which). The sequence was collected from a man younger than 35 who had mild COVID-19 (a few samples of this study predate the infection). Cell type and time point are not known. In DNA form, the CDR3 reads TGCAGCGTTGCTGGCAGGGTCTATGGCTACACCTTC. It codes for CSVAGRVYGYTF.